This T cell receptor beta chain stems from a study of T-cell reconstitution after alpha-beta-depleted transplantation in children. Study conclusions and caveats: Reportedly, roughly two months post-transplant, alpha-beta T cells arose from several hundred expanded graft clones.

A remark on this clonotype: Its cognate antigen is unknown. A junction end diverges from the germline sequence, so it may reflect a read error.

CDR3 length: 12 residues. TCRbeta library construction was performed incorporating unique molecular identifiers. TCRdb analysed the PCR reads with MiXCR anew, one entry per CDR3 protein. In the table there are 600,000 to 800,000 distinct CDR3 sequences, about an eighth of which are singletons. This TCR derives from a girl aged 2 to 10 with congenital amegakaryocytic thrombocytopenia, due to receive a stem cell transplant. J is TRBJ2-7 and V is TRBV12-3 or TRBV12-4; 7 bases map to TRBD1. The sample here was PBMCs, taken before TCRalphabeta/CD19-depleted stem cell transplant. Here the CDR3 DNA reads TGTGCCAGCAGGTCACAGGGGTACGAGCGGTACTTC. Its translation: CASRSQGYERYF.